A single sample is the source of the 14 T cell receptor beta chains below, sequenced in a study of T-cell reconstitution after alpha-beta-depleted transplantation in children. TCRbeta library construction was performed incorporating unique molecular identifiers. TCRdb fed the PCR reads into MiXCR, producing one record per CDR3 protein. The data show roughly 160,000 distinct CDR3 sequences, 11% seen once. The sample here was PBMCs, taken before TCRalphabeta/CD19-depleted stem cell transplant. Receptors originate from a boy between 2 and 10 years old with acute myeloid leukemia, due to receive a stem cell transplant.

This clonotype occurred many times. V gene TRBV3-1 combines with J gene TRBJ2-5, with 12 positions matching TRBD2. The germline V gene encodes CDR1 LGHDT and CDR2 YNNKEL (reference sequence). V gave up 2 bases and J gave up 13 bases; unmatched junction bases: 5. The CDR3 sequence is 13 residues long. The CDR3 protein is CASSQLGLAGPYF. In DNA form, the CDR3 reads TGTGCCAGCAGCCAATTGGGACTAGCGGGCCCGTACTTC.

This clonotype showed up many times. V gene TRBV3-1 combines with J gene TRBJ1-5; a possible D gene is TRBD1 (5 bases). V was trimmed by 4 bases and J by 0 bases, leaving 13 bases between them. The CDR3 runs 16 residues. CDR1 is LGHDT and CDR2 is YNNKEL in the germline V gene (reference sequence). The CDR3: CASSLGGLYSNQPQHF. CDR3 bases: TGTGCCAGCAGCCTCGGGGGTCTTTATAGCAATCAGCCCCAGCATTTT.

In this sample, this clonotype turned up a few times. The rearrangement links TRBV15 to TRBJ2-1; 9 bases fit TRBD2. The CDR3 contains 15 residues. CDR1 is LNHNV, CDR2 YYDKDF, per germline (reference sequence). Trimming cost V 5 bases and J 4 bases; bases outside gene matches: 6. CDR3 sequence reads: CATSGRREGYNEQFF. The CDR3, as DNA: TGTGCCACCAGCGGCCGGCGGGAGGGATACAATGAGCAGTTCTTC.

This clonotype was seen many times. The chain joins TRBV6-1 to TRBJ1-2; D may be TRBD1 (5 bases). V was shortened by 8 bases and J by 0 bases, with 10 bases between the two germline ends. The germline V gene has CDR1 MNHNS and CDR2 SASEGT. The CDR3 is made up of 13 amino acids. CDR3 DNA sequence: TGTGCCAGCGAGTGGGGCGCTAACTATGGCTACACCTTC. Its protein product is CASEWGANYGYTF.

This clonotype was seen only once. The chain joins TRBV7-6 to TRBJ2-3, with 12 bases fitting TRBD2. The CDR3 is 17 amino acids. Germline V gene data show CDR1 as SGHVS and CDR2 as FNYEAQ. After removal of 5 bases from V and 2 bases from J, the junction contained 8 bases not matched to a gene. CDR3 loop: CASSGRLAGADTDTQYF. CDR3 nucleotides: TGTGCCAGCAGCGGGAGACTAGCGGGGGCGGACACAGATACGCAGTATTTT.

This clonotype occurred many times. V and J are TRBV15 and TRBJ2-3; TRBD2 agrees at 7 bases. Germline V gene lookup returns CDR1 LNHNV and CDR2 YYDKDF (reference sequence). With 0 bases clipped from V and 5 bases from J, the junction kept 11 bases outside the gene matches. CDR3 length: 17 residues. This CDR3 reads CATSREVGGGPRDTQYF. CDR3 coding DNA: TGTGCCACCAGCAGAGAGGTTGGGGGAGGGCCTCGAGATACGCAGTATTTT.

This clonotype was counted ten times or more. This chain connects TRBV29-1 to TRBJ2-2; weak D call: TRBD2 (5 bases). The germline V gene has CDR1 SQVTM and CDR2 ANQGSEA. V lost 7 bases and J 0 bases, leaving 6 bases between the germline ends. The CDR3 loop spans 12 amino acids. The CDR3 bases are TGCAGCGCTAGCCCGAACACCGGGGAGCTGTTTTTT. As protein: CSASPNTGELFF.

In this sample, this clonotype turned up many times. The rearrangement joins TRBV24-1 to TRBJ2-5; the match to TRBD2 covers 12 bases. The germline CDR1 and CDR2 sequences are KGHDR and SFDVKD. The CDR3 loop spans 16 amino acids. V lost 11 bases and J lost 2; bases outside the gene matches: 11. The CDR3 region is CANSSGGAILQETQYF. CDR3 DNA sequence: TGTGCCAACTCTAGCGGGGGGGCAATCTTACAAGAGACCCAGTACTTC.

This clonotype has ten or more counts. The chain is built from TRBV5-1 and TRBJ2-1; 7 nucleotides line up with TRBD1. Losses at the gene ends were 5 bases for V and 2 bases for J; bases not matched to a gene: 10. Germline CDR1 SGHRS, CDR2 YFSETQ. This CDR3 is built from 16 residues. CDR3 coding DNA: TGCGCCAGCAGTAAAAGGGGCAGGGGGACCTACAATGAGCAGTTCTTC. Encoded protein: CASSKRGRGTYNEQFF. The whole variable domain, remainder taken from reference TRBV5-1 and TRBJ2-1, is KAGVTQTPRYLIKTRGQQVTLSCSPISGHRSVSWYQQTPGQGLQFLFEYFSETQRNKGNFPGRFSGRQFSNSRSEMNVSTLELGDSALYLCASSKRGRGTYNEQFFGPGTRLTVL.

This clonotype was recorded many times. V usage is TRBV4-1 and J usage is TRBJ2-1; D is uncertain. This CDR3 comprises 15 residues. Germline-derived CDR1 and CDR2 are MGHRA and YSYEKL. V dropped 3 bases and J dropped 2 bases, with 11 bases sitting between them. CDR3 protein: CASSQAGRTYNEQFF. CDR3 bases: TGCGCCAGCAGCCAGGCAGGCCGAACCTACAATGAGCAGTTCTTC.

Ten or more counts support this clonotype. The gene calls are TRBV6-1 and TRBJ1-1; no clear D gene. The CDR3 runs to 16 residues. Looked up from germline, CDR1 is MNHNS and CDR2 is SASEGT. V was clipped by 6 bases and J by 10 bases, with 27 bases between them. The CDR3 DNA follows: TGTGCCAGCAGGAGATCTGAGGCGCCGCGGCCCTCTGGAGCTTTCTTT. Translation: CASRRSEAPRPSGAFF.

This clonotype was seen many times. V gene TRBV10-3 combines with J gene TRBJ2-7; the D gene is possibly TRBD1 (5 bases). The CDR3 totals 15 residues. V dropped 6 bases and J dropped 0 bases, with 15 bases sitting between them. Germline loops: CDR1 ENHRY, CDR2 SYGVKD. The CDR3 DNA is TGTGCCATCAGCCCCTCCAGGGAAGTCTCCTACGAGCAGTACTTC. Translated, it gives CAISPSREVSYEQYF.

This chain joins TRBV6-5 and TRBJ1-2; the D is unclear. Trimming removed 2 bases at V and 3 bases at J, with 7 bases between. The CDR3 contains 13 residues. The germline V gene has CDR1 MNHEY and CDR2 SVGAGI. CDR3: CASSYGTDYGYTF. The CDR3 nucleotides are TGTGCCAGCAGTTACGGTACAGACTATGGCTACACCTTC.

This clonotype was seen ten or more times. The chain is built from TRBV18 and TRBJ1-1; 10 nucleotides line up with TRBD1. The junction had 5 bases not matched to a gene; V was cut back by 4 bases and J by 0 bases. CDR1 and CDR2 (germline): KGHSH, LQKENI. This CDR3 contains 16 residues. The CDR3 loop is CASSLDRGHMNTEAFF. The DNA of the CDR3 is TGTGCCAGCTCACTTGACAGGGGGCACATGAACACTGAAGCTTTCTTT. The complete variable domain, with remaining parts taken from reference TRBV18 and TRBJ1-1, reads NAGVMQNPRHLVRRRGQEARLRCSPMKGHSHVYWYRQLPEEGLKFMVYLQKENIIDESGMPKERFSAEFPKEGPSILRIQQVVRGDSAAYFCASSLDRGHMNTEAFFGQGTRLTVV.